The clone carrying this TCR beta chain has ten or more counts. The junction departs from the called germline gene at one end, perhaps through a read error. Clinical Activity Scores of at least 3, NOSPECS grades of at least 4 and durations under 3 months characterized ophthalmopathy patients. Patients with uncontrolled infections, other autoimmune diseases, pregnancy or lactation were excluded. CDR3 length: 14 residues. The data are from a study of T cells in Graves' hyperthyroidism and ophthalmopathy. Authors of the study amplified TCR beta CDR3 regions from RNA transcripts. TCR CDR3 underwent first-round RT-PCR with the HTBI primer set. TCRdb recomputed calls from the multiplex PCR reads with MiXCR, one row per CDR3 protein. Of 250,000 to 400,000 distinct CDR3 sequences detected, roughly 13% appear once; the ten largest clones hold almost 35%.

The chain employs TRBV12-3 or TRBV12-4 and TRBJ1-4; 7 nucleotides agree with TRBD1. The receptor comes from a woman between 40 and 50 years old with Graves' ophthalmopathy. Sequenced material: blood. CDR3 sequence reads: CASSLAGGNEKLFF. DNA for the CDR3: TGTGCCAGCAGTCTAGCAGGGGGTAATGAAAAACTGTTTTTT.